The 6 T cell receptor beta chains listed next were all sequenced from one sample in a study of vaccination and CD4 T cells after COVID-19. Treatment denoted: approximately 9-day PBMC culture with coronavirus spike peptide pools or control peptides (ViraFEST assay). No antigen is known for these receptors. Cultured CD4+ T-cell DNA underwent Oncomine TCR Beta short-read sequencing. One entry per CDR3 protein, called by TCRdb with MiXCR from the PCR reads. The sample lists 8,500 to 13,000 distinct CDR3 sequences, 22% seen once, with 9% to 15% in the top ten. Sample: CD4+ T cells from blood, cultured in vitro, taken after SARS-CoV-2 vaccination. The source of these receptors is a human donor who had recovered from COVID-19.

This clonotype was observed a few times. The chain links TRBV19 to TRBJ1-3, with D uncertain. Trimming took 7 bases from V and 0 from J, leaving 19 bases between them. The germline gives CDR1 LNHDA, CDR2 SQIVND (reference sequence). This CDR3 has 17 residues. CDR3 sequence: CASTDYWRASSGNTIYF. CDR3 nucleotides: TGTGCCAGTACAGACTATTGGCGGGCTAGCTCTGGAAACACCATATATTTT.

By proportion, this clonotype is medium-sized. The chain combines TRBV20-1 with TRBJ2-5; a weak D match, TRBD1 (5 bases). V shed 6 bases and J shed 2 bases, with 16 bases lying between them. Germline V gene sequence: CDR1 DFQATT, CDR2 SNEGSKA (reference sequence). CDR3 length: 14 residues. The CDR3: CSAPPQGRQETQYF. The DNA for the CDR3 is TGCAGTGCGCCCCCTCAGGGTAGGCAAGAGACCCAGTACTTC.

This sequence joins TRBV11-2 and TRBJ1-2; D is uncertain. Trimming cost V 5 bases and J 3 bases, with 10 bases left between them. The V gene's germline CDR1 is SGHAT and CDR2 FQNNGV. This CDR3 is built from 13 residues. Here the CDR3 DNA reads TGTGCCAGCAGCGAGGGATGCTACTATGGCTACACCTTC. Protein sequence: CASSEGCYYGYTF.

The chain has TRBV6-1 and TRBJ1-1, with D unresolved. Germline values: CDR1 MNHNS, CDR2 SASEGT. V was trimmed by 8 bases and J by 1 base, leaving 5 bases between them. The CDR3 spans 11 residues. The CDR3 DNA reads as TGTGCCAGCCGCCGGAACACTGAAGCTTTCTTT. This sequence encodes CASRRNTEAFF.

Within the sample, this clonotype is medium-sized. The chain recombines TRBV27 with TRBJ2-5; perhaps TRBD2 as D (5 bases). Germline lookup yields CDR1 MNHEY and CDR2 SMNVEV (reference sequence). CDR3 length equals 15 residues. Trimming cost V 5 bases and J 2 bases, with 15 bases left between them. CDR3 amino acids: CASSPDPGLQETQYF. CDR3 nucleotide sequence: TGTGCCAGCAGTCCCGATCCGGGGTTACAAGAGACCCAGTACTTC.

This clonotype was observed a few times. The CDR3: CASSPLVVRAEAFF. The DNA for the CDR3 is TGTGCCAGCAGCCCACTAGTGGTTCGGGCTGAAGCTTTCTTT. The V call is TRBV4-2, the J call TRBJ1-1; the D is unclear. Trimming cost V 4 bases and J 6 bases, with 15 bases left between them. The CDR3 consists of 14 residues. Germline CDR1 and CDR2: LGHNA and YNFKEQ.